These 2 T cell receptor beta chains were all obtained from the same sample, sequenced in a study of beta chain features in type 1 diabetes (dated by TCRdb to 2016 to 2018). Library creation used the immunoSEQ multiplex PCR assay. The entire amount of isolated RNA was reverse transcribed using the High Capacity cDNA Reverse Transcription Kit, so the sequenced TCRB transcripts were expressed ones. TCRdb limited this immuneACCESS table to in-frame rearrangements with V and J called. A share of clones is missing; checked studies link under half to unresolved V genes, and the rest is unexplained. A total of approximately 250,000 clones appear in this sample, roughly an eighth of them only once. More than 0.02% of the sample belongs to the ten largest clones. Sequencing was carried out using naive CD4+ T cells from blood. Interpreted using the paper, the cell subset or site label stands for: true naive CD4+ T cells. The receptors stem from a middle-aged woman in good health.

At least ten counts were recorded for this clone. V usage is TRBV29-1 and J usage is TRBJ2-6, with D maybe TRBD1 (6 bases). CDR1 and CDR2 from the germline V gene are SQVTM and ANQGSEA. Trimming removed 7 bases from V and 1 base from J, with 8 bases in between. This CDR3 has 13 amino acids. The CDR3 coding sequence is TGCAGCGCCCAGGGGTCTGGGGCCAACGTCCTGACTTTC. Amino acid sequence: CSAQGSGANVLTF. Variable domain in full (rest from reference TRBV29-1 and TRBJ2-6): SAVISQKPSRDICQRGTSLTIQCQVDSQVTMMFWYRQQPGQSLTLIATANQGSEATYESGFVIDKFPISRPNLTFSTLTVSNMSPEDSSIYLCSAQGSGANVLTFGAGSRLTVL.

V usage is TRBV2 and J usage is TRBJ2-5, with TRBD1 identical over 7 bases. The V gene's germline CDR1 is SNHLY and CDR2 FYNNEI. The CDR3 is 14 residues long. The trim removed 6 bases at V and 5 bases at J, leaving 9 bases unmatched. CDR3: CASSKNRGRETQYF. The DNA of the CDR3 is TGTGCCAGCAGCAAAAACAGGGGAAGGGAGACCCAGTACTTC.